Below, 14 T cell receptor beta chains from the same sample are listed, as sequenced in a study of T cells in Graves' hyperthyroidism and ophthalmopathy. RNA transcripts were the template for amplifying TCR beta CDR3 regions. HTBI primers drove first-round RT-PCR of the TCR CDR3. Via MiXCR, TCRdb re-called the multiplex PCR reads, giving one row per CDR3 protein. The repertoire holds hundreds of thousands of distinct CDR3 sequences, with 15% to 17% as singletons. Sequencing was done on a sample of blood. The receptors shown here come from a woman in her late teens or twenties with Graves' hyperthyroidism.

This clonotype was counted many times. V gene TRBV3-1 combines with J gene TRBJ1-1, with 8 positions matching TRBD1. This CDR3 is built from 17 residues. Germline CDR1 reads LGHDT; CDR2 reads YNNKEL (reference sequence). V lost 1 base, J lost 0 bases, and 7 bases stayed unmatched. CDR3 sequence: CASSQGVQGALNTEAFF. The CDR3, as DNA: TGTGCCAGCAGCCAAGGTGTCCAGGGGGCCTTGAACACTGAAGCTTTCTTT. Together with reference TRBV3-1 and TRBJ1-1, the CDR3 gives the full variable domain: DTAVSQTPKYLVTQMGNDKSIKCEQNLGHDTMYWYKQDSKKFLKIMFSYNNKELIINETVPNRFSPKSPDKAHLNLHINSLELGDSAVYFCASSQGVQGALNTEAFFGQGTRLTVV.

This clonotype has at least ten counts. The V gene is TRBV7-9, the J gene TRBJ2-1; D is unresolved. The V end was cut by 1 base, the J end by 6 bases, with 4 bases between. The CDR3 spans 12 residues. The germline CDR1 and CDR2 sequences are SEHNR and FQNEAQ (reference sequence). The CDR3 nucleotides read TGTGCCAGCAGCTTAGGTAGCAATGAGCAGTTCTTC. Protein: CASSLGSNEQFF. Drawing the rest from reference TRBV7-9 and TRBJ2-1, the complete variable domain is DTGVSQNPRHKITKRGQNVTFRCDPISEHNRLYWYRQTLGQGPEFLTYFQNEAQLEKSRLLSDRFSAERPKGSFSTLEIQRTEQGDSAMYLCASSLGSNEQFFGPGTRLTVL.

This clonotype was counted at least ten times. The chain carries TRBV20-1 and TRBJ2-3, with D perhaps being TRBD1 or TRBD2 (6 bases each). The CDR3 runs 15 residues. Germline V gives CDR1 DFQATT, CDR2 SNEGSKA (reference sequence). V lost 8 bases and J lost 1, with 19 bases in between. This CDR3 is CSIERRGVGTDTQYF. The CDR3 DNA follows: TGCAGTATAGAGCGAAGGGGGGTAGGCACAGATACGCAGTATTTT.

This clonotype was counted ten times or more. The rearrangement links TRBV6-1 to TRBJ2-5; D remains unclear. CDR3 length: 11 residues. V lost 6 bases to trimming and J lost 3 bases, with 5 bases between them. Germline CDR1 and CDR2: MNHNS and SASEGT. The CDR3 DNA sequence: TGTGCCAGCAGAACAGAAGAGACCCAGTACTTC. This translates into CASRTEETQYF.

A remark on this clonotype: A much larger clone differs from this one at a single base, so this may be a read error. CDR3 sequence (DNA): TGCAGCGTTGCGGACTTCTACGAGCAGTTCTTC. Translation gives CSVADFYEQFF. V is TRBV29-1 and J is TRBJ2-1; TRBD2 might be the D (5 bases). This CDR3 has 11 residues. V lost 4 bases, J lost 10 bases, and 11 bases lay in between. In germline, CDR1 is SQVTM, CDR2 ANQGSEA.

This clonotype was seen a few times. The chain carries TRBV20-1 and TRBJ2-7; 10 bases map to TRBD1. Per germline, CDR1 DFQATT and CDR2 SNEGSKA (reference sequence). With 5 bases clipped from V and 0 bases from J, the junction kept 7 bases outside the gene matches. The CDR3 consists of 15 residues. The CDR3: CSAYRTGGDSYEQYF. The CDR3 nucleotides read TGCAGTGCTTACCGGACAGGGGGAGACTCCTACGAGCAGTACTTC.

This clonotype was detected ten times or more. This chain joins TRBV28 and TRBJ2-7; TRBD2 aligns across 8 bases. The length of the CDR3 is 13 residues. Germline CDR1 MDHEN, CDR2 SYDVKM. Trimming removed 5 bases from V and 6 bases from J; junction bases left unmatched: 6. The CDR3 bases are TGTGCCAGCAGTCCCGGGGGGGTTCCCGAGCAGTACTTC. It is translated as CASSPGGVPEQYF.

This clonotype was counted at least ten times. V gene TRBV6-1 combines with J gene TRBJ2-1; possibly TRBD1 or TRBD2 for D (6 bases each). With 2 bases removed from V and 0 bases from J, the gap between germline ends came to 14 bases. Germline CDR1 and CDR2: MNHNS and SASEGT. This CDR3 has 17 residues. The CDR3 nucleotides are TGTGCCAGCAGTGAACCCCGGGGGCACCCCTCCTACAATGAGCAGTTCTTC. Its translation is CASSEPRGHPSYNEQFF.

In this sample, this clonotype turned up many times. V usage is TRBV6-1 and J usage is TRBJ1-5; 8 bases line up with TRBD1. The junction had 5 bases not matched to a gene; V was cut back by 8 bases and J by 5 bases. This CDR3 region has 13 residues. Per germline, CDR1 MNHNS and CDR2 SASEGT. CDR3 nucleotide sequence: TGTGCCAGCCAGGGGGCCAACCATCAGCCCCAGCATTTT. The encoded protein is CASQGANHQPQHF.

This chain joins TRBV7-8 and TRBJ1-5; weak D call: TRBD1 (6 bases). Trimming stripped 1 base from V and 7 bases from J, with 11 bases between. The CDR3 sequence is 14 residues long. Germline V gives CDR1 SGHVS, CDR2 FQNEAQ. This CDR3 reads CASSLGGAKQPQHF. In DNA, the CDR3 is TGTGCCAGCAGCTTAGGGGGGGCGAAACAGCCCCAGCATTTT.

CDR3 DNA sequence: TGTGCCACCAGTGATCTTGAGGGTGCCAATGAGCAGTTCTTC. Translating gives CATSDLEGANEQFF. The V call is TRBV24-1, the J call TRBJ2-1; possible D gene TRBD2, 5 bases. V gave up 3 bases and J gave up 6 bases, with 11 bases separating them. CDR3 length: 14 amino acids. Germline assignment: CDR1 KGHDR and CDR2 SFDVKD.

This clonotype was seen ten or more times. V gene TRBV11-2 combines with J gene TRBJ1-2; 7 nucleotides match TRBD1. This CDR3 is 13 amino acids long. The germline V gene encodes CDR1 SGHAT and CDR2 FQNNGV. Trimming removed 4 bases from V and 8 bases from J; junction bases left unmatched: 7. In DNA, the CDR3 is TGTGCCAGCAGCTCCACAGGGGCCAAAGGCTACACCTTC. Translating gives CASSSTGAKGYTF.

This clonotype showed up many times. V and J are TRBV18 and TRBJ2-7; 9 bases fit TRBD1. Trimming at V came to 2 bases and at J to 3 bases, leaving 2 bases not matched to a gene. The CDR3 runs 14 residues. Germline V lookup: CDR1 KGHSH, CDR2 LQKENI. CDR3 loop: CASSPRDRVYEQYF. The CDR3 DNA follows: TGTGCCAGCTCACCAAGGGACAGGGTCTACGAGCAGTACTTC.

This clonotype came up many times. The genes are TRBV19 and TRBJ1-1; no reliable D call. V lost 7 bases and J 4 bases, leaving 13 bases between the germline ends. The germline gives CDR1 LNHDA, CDR2 SQIVND (reference sequence). The CDR3 contains 13 residues. CDR3: CASMDRVGTEAFF. CDR3 sequence (DNA): TGTGCCAGTATGGACCGAGTAGGCACTGAAGCTTTCTTT.